These 30 T cell receptor beta chains came from one sample sequenced in a study of cytomegalovirus exposure and HLA in healthy donors (dated by TCRdb to about 2017). Receptor amplification or capture employed the immunoSEQ multiplex PCR assay. TCRdb holds this immuneACCESS table with in-frame rearrangements only. Some clones are missing; in checked studies, unresolved V genes explain under half, and the rest has no known cause. This sample lists more than 95,000 clones; about 85% were detected once. The ten largest clonotypes hold 3% to 4% of the sample. Sequencing was carried out using PBMCs. All receptors derive from a woman aged 18 to 35 in good health and CMV-seropositive.

This rearrangement joins TRBV30 to TRBJ1-3; D is unresolved. CDR3 length: 14 residues. Trimming took 4 bases from V and 0 from J, leaving 10 bases between them. Germline V gene data show CDR1 as GTSNPN and CDR2 as SVGIG (reference sequence). This chain's CDR3 is CAWKWSGSGNTIYF. The CDR3 region has the DNA TGTGCCTGGAAATGGTCAGGCTCTGGAAACACCATATATTTT.

The CDR3 DNA sequence: TGTGCCAGCAGCCATACAAGGGCGGGAGGCCTCGATACCTACGAGCAGTACTTC. It translates to CASSHTRAGGLDTYEQYF. The rearrangement uses TRBV14 and TRBJ2-7; TRBD2 matches 8 bases. The CDR3 is made up of 18 amino acids. Unmatched junction bases numbered 15, after V lost 3 bases and J lost 2 bases. CDR1 and CDR2 (germline): SGHDN, FVKESK. Full variable domain (remainder filled in from reference TRBV14 and TRBJ2-7): EAGVTQFPSHSVIEKGQTVTLRCDPISGHDNLYWYRRVMGKEIKFLLHFVKESKQDESGMPNNRFLAERTGGTYSTLKVQPAELEDSGVYFCASSHTRAGGLDTYEQYFGPGTRLTVT.

This chain uses TRBV28 with TRBJ2-7; the match to TRBD1 covers 10 bases. Germline CDR1 reads MDHEN; CDR2 reads SYDVKM. There are 14 residues in the CDR3. After removal of 8 bases from V and 4 bases from J, the junction contained 8 bases not matched to a gene. CDR3 protein: CASPYWTGGYEQYF. The CDR3 DNA is TGTGCCAGCCCCTACTGGACAGGGGGGTACGAGCAGTACTTC.

J is TRBJ1-4 and V is TRBV7-8; TRBD1 matches at 7 bases. Germline-derived CDR1 and CDR2 are SGHVS and FQNEAQ. After removal of 4 bases from V and 4 bases from J, the junction contained 3 bases not matched to a gene. The CDR3 totals 14 residues. CDR3 DNA: TGTGCCAGCAGCTCCCAGGGGGTTAATGAAAAACTGTTTTTT. Its translation: CASSSQGVNEKLFF.

The rearrangement joins TRBV2 to TRBJ1-4; D gene unclear. Germline CDR1 is SNHLY and CDR2 is FYNNEI. With 7 bases removed from V and 8 bases from J, the gap between germline ends came to 17 bases. The length of the CDR3 is 14 residues. The CDR3 here is CASNPQANKEKLFF. CDR3 bases: TGTGCCAGCAACCCCCAGGCCAACAAGGAAAAACTGTTTTTT.

The genes are TRBV10-3 and TRBJ2-5; TRBD2 might be the D (7 bases). Germline V lookup: CDR1 ENHRY, CDR2 SYGVKD. V was clipped by 10 bases and J by 2 bases, with 17 bases between them. The length of the CDR3 is 14 residues. Here the CDR3 DNA reads TGTGCCACCATGGGGGGGAGGGGGCAAGAGACCCAGTACTTC. The encoded protein is CATMGGRGQETQYF.

This clone showed up just a few times. This chain connects TRBV27 to TRBJ1-5; D is unclear. V lost 4 bases to trimming and J lost 7 bases, with 11 bases between them. This CDR3 region has 13 residues. CDR1 is MNHEY and CDR2 is SMNVEV in the germline V gene (reference sequence). The CDR3 nucleotides read TGTGCCAGCAGTTCCCGAGGTTGGCAGCCCCAGCATTTT. It yields the protein CASSSRGWQPQHF.

The sample holds many counts of this clone. The V gene is TRBV6-6, the J gene TRBJ1-3; D may be TRBD1 (6 bases). V shed 5 bases and J shed 0 bases, with 11 bases lying between them. CDR1 is MNHNY, CDR2 SVGAGI, per germline (reference sequence). CDR3 size: 15 residues. CDR3 region: CASSKRQVSGNTIYF. Written as DNA, the CDR3 is TGTGCCAGCAGTAAGCGACAGGTCTCTGGAAACACCATATATTTT.

The chain combines TRBV2 with TRBJ2-5, with 9 bases matching TRBD2. V was pared by 3 bases and J by 1 base, with 12 bases of the junction left unmatched. Germline CDR1 and CDR2: SNHLY and FYNNEI. The CDR3 runs to 18 residues. CDR3 protein: CASSDWLAGESIQETQYF. The CDR3 DNA is TGTGCCAGCAGTGATTGGTTAGCGGGAGAATCAATCCAAGAGACCCAGTACTTC.

The V call is TRBV6-5, the J call TRBJ1-2; D uncertain. The V and J ends lost 5 bases and 2 bases respectively, with 9 bases between them. Germline CDR1 reads MNHEY; CDR2 reads SVGAGI. This CDR3 has 13 residues. CDR3 loop: CASSRVGNYGYTF. Written as DNA, the CDR3 is TGTGCCAGCAGTCGGGTCGGCAACTATGGCTACACCTTC.

The V gene is TRBV10-1, the J gene TRBJ1-4; 7 nucleotides line up with TRBD1. This CDR3 is 15 amino acids long. Germline CDR1 and CDR2: WNHNN and SYGVQD (reference sequence). After removal of 5 bases from V and 5 bases from J, the junction contained 8 bases not matched to a gene. In DNA form, the CDR3 reads TGCGCCAGCAGTACCTCAGGGGGAATAAATGAAAAACTGTTTTTT. It yields the protein CASSTSGGINEKLFF.

This chain uses TRBV19 with TRBJ1-1; D is undetermined. There are 13 residues in the CDR3. V was trimmed by 4 bases and J by 6 bases, leaving 12 bases between them. Germline-derived CDR1 and CDR2 are LNHDA and SQIVND (reference sequence). CDR3 loop: CASSTSIYAEAFF. CDR3 in DNA: TGTGCCAGTAGTACTTCAATCTACGCTGAAGCTTTCTTT.

The DNA for the CDR3 is TGTGCCAGCAGCCAAGCCCAGGGTCAAGGCTATGGCTACACCTTC. This codes for CASSQAQGQGYGYTF. The genes are TRBV4-2 and TRBJ1-2, with D tentatively TRBD1 (5 bases). Germline V CDR1 and CDR2: LGHNA, YNFKEQ. The CDR3 contains 15 residues. The V end lost 1 base, the J end lost 4 bases, and 13 bases lay between the germline ends.

The chain uses TRBV5-1 and TRBJ2-7; the D gene is possibly TRBD2 (6 bases). CDR1 is SGHRS and CDR2 is YFSETQ in the germline V gene. V was clipped by 5 bases and J by 1 base, with 19 bases between them. The CDR3 spans 16 residues. DNA for the CDR3: TGCGCCAGCAGTTATAGCGGACCGTCGATTTCCTACGAGCAGTACTTC. The encoded protein is CASSYSGPSISYEQYF.

CDR3 bases: TGTGCCAGCAGCTTAACGAGAGGAGAGACCCAGTACTTC. Translating it yields CASSLTRGETQYF. The chain uses TRBV7-3 and TRBJ2-5; no definite D call. V dropped 0 bases and J dropped 4 bases, with 6 bases sitting between them. Germline CDR1 SGHTA, CDR2 FQGTGA. The CDR3 is 13 residues long.

The chain is built from TRBV5-3 and TRBJ1-4; 7 bases align to TRBD1. TRBV5-3 is an ORF, with its function uncertain. CDR3 length equals 18 residues. The V segment lost 4 bases and the J segment 0 bases; nucleotides outside the gene matches: 12. The DNA of the CDR3 is TGTGCCAGAAGCCGCGGCCAGGACAGGCCGGCAACTAATGAAAAACTGTTTTTT. This encodes CARSRGQDRPATNEKLFF.

V is TRBV7-6 and J is TRBJ1-2; D unresolved. The ends were cut back, 5 bases at V and 4 bases at J, with 11 bases in the middle. Germline CDR1 and CDR2: SGHVS and FNYEAQ. This CDR3 region has 13 residues. In nucleotides, the CDR3 is TGTGCCAGCAGCCCAGACGGGTTCTATGGCTACACCTTC. This translates into CASSPDGFYGYTF.

This chain joins TRBV4-1 and TRBJ2-1; TRBD1 agrees at 10 bases. The CDR3 is 15 residues long. The germline CDR1 and CDR2 sequences are MGHRA and YSYEKL. With 0 bases clipped from V and 9 bases from J, the junction kept 5 bases outside the gene matches. The CDR3 DNA follows: TGCGCCAGCAGCCAAGATGAGGGACAGGGGACTGAGCAGTTCTTC. Amino acid sequence: CASSQDEGQGTEQFF.

CDR3 in amino acids: CASSLERVTYNEQFF. CDR3 DNA sequence: TGTGCCAGCTCACTAGAGCGGGTTACCTACAATGAGCAGTTCTTC. V and J are TRBV18 and TRBJ2-1, with D tentatively TRBD2 (6 bases). The V gene lost 4 bases and the J gene lost 2 bases, with 12 bases spanning the gap. The CDR3 totals 15 residues. Per germline, CDR1 KGHSH and CDR2 LQKENI.

The rearrangement links TRBV27 to TRBJ2-1, with TRBD1 identical over 8 bases. The trim removed 1 base at V and 6 bases at J, leaving 5 bases unmatched. Germline V gene data show CDR1 as MNHEY and CDR2 as SMNVEV (reference sequence). The CDR3 is 15 amino acids. This CDR3 is CASSLLGQERNEQFF. The CDR3 nucleotides read TGTGCCAGCAGTTTATTGGGACAGGAACGCAATGAGCAGTTCTTC.

The gene calls are TRBV7-9 and TRBJ1-3; no reliable D call. Germline values: CDR1 SEHNR, CDR2 FQNEAQ (reference sequence). The CDR3 is 13 residues long. V shed 1 base and J shed 7 bases, with 8 bases lying between them. The CDR3 DNA sequence: TGTGCCAGCAGCTTAGGGGAGCCGAACACCATATATTTT. Protein: CASSLGEPNTIYF.

V and J are TRBV28 and TRBJ1-4, with D tentatively TRBD1 (5 bases). V lost 2 bases and J lost 8, with 12 bases in between. Germline lookup yields CDR1 MDHEN and CDR2 SYDVKM. This CDR3 region has 14 residues. In DNA, the CDR3 is TGTGCCAGCAGTTTACAACAGGTTGGCGAAAAACTGTTTTTT. Amino acid sequence: CASSLQQVGEKLFF. Looking up the rest from reference TRBV28 and TRBJ1-4 gives the full variable domain: DVKVTQSSRYLVKRTGEKVFLECVQDMDHENMFWYRQDPGLGLRLIYFSYDVKMKEKGDIPEGYSVSREKKERFSLILESASTNQTSMYLCASSLQQVGEKLFFGSGTQLSVL.

This sequence joins TRBV7-7 and TRBJ2-7; 8 nucleotides agree with TRBD2. The germline V gene encodes CDR1 SSHAT and CDR2 FNYEAQ (reference sequence). V shed 3 bases and J 4 bases; nucleotides not matched to a gene: 8. The CDR3 length is 15 residues. This CDR3 reads CASSLEAGASYEQYF. As DNA, the CDR3 is TGTGCCAGCAGCTTGGAAGCGGGAGCCTCTTACGAGCAGTACTTC.

The genes are TRBV5-6 and TRBJ2-7; 11 bases map to TRBD2. The CDR3 consists of 15 residues. CDR1 is SGHDT and CDR2 is YYEEEE in the germline V gene. Trimming at V came to 6 bases and at J to 0 bases, leaving 5 bases not matched to a gene. The CDR3 here is CASTVGLAGSYEQYF. The CDR3 nucleotides read TGTGCCAGCACGGTCGGACTAGCGGGCTCCTACGAGCAGTACTTC. Supplemented by reference TRBV5-6 and TRBJ2-7, the full variable domain reads DAGVTQSPTHLIKTRGQQVTLRCSPKSGHDTVSWYQQALGQGPQFIFQYYEEEERQRGNFPDRFSGHQFPNYSSELNVNALLLGDSALYLCASTVGLAGSYEQYFGPGTRLTVT.

This clone has a single count. J is TRBJ1-5 and V is TRBV28, with 7 bases fitting TRBD1. J lost 6 bases, V lost 5 bases, and 4 bases had no gene match. The CDR3 spans 13 residues. Germline loops: CDR1 MDHEN, CDR2 SYDVKM. The CDR3 DNA reads TGTGCCAGCAGTCTTACAGGGGTTCAGCCCCAGCATTTT. It is translated as CASSLTGVQPQHF.

The chain links TRBV4-1 to TRBJ2-7, with D possibly TRBD2 on 6 matching bases. Trimming removed 0 bases from V and 2 bases from J, with 11 bases in between. Germline CDR1 is MGHRA and CDR2 is YSYEKL. This CDR3 is 15 amino acids long. The CDR3 loop is CASSQEHPGAYEQYF. Written as DNA, the CDR3 is TGCGCCAGCAGCCAAGAACACCCGGGGGCCTACGAGCAGTACTTC.

The chain uses TRBV20-1 and TRBJ1-1, with 9 bases lining up with TRBD1. There are 11 residues in the CDR3. With V trimmed by 5 bases and J by 11 bases, 6 bases remained unmatched. Germline CDR1 is DFQATT and CDR2 is SNEGSKA (reference sequence). In DNA form, the CDR3 reads TGCAGTGCTCCGACAGGGGGGAGGGCTTTCTTT. Translated, it gives CSAPTGGRAFF.

The chain joins TRBV11-3 to TRBJ2-2, with 8 bases aligning to TRBD1. The germline gives CDR1 SGHNT, CDR2 YENEEA. There are 17 residues in the CDR3. V lost 0 bases and J lost 5; bases outside the gene matches: 8. As DNA, the CDR3 is TGTGCCAGCAGCTTAGATGTTGACAGGGGCGATACCGGGGAGCTGTTTTTT. It translates to CASSLDVDRGDTGELFF.

This sequence joins TRBV19 and TRBJ2-1, with a tentative D call TRBD2 (6 bases). CDR3 length: 13 amino acids. Germline lookup yields CDR1 LNHDA and CDR2 SQIVND (reference sequence). Trimming removed 2 bases from V and 9 bases from J, with 11 bases in between. CDR3 sequence (DNA): TGTGCCAGTAGTATAACTCCCGGGGGTGAGCAGTTCTTC. It yields the protein CASSITPGGEQFF.

The chain joins TRBV30 to TRBJ2-7; 13 bases line up with TRBD2. V lost 2 bases and J lost 6; bases outside the gene matches: 7. CDR3 length equals 15 residues. Germline V gene sequence: CDR1 GTSNPN, CDR2 SVGIG (reference sequence). CDR3 in DNA: TGTGCCTGGAGTAGGACTAGCGGGAGTTGGAGCGAGCAGTACTTC. Translating gives CAWSRTSGSWSEQYF. Supplemented by reference TRBV30 and TRBJ2-7, the full variable domain reads SQTIHQWPATLVQPVGSPLSLECTVEGTSNPNLYWYRQAAGRGLQLLFYSVGIGQISSEVPQNLSASRPQDRQFILSSKKLLLSDSGFYLCAWSRTSGSWSEQYFGPGTRLTVT.